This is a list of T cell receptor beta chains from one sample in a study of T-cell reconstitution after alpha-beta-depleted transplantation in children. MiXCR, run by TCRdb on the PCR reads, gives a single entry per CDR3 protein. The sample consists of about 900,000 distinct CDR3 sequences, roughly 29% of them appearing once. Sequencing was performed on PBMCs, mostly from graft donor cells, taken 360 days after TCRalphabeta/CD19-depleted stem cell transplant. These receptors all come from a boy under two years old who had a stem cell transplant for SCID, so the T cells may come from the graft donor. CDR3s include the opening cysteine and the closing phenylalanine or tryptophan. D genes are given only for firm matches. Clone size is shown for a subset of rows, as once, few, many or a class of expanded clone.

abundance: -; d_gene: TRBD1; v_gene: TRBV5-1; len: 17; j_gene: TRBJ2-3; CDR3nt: TGCGCCAGCAGCTTGCCGACCAAAACAGGGGACACAGATACGCAGTATTTT; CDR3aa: CASSLPTKTGDTDTQYF
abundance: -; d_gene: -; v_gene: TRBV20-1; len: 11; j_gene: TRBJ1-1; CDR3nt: TGCAGTGCTGTCGCCGGGACAAAAGCTTTCTTT; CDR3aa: CSAVAGTKAFF
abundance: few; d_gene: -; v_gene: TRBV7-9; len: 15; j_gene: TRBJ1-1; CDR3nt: TGTGCCAGCAGCTTAGAAGGAACAGGGAAGGCTGAAGCTTTCTTT; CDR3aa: CASSLEGTGKAEAFF
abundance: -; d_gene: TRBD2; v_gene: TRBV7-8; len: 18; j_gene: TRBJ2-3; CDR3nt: TGTGCCAGCAGCTTGTTGGGCAATAGCGGGGGAAACACAGATACGCAGTATTTT; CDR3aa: CASSLLGNSGGNTDTQYF
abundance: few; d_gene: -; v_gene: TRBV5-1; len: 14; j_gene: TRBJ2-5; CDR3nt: TGCGCCAGCGGACAGTGGTCCCCCCAAGAGACCCAGTACTTC; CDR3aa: CASGQWSPQETQYF
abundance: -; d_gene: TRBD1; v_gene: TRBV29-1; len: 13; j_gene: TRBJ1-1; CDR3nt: TGCAGCGTTCAGGGGGTCATGAACACTGAAGCTTTCTTT; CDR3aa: CSVQGVMNTEAFF
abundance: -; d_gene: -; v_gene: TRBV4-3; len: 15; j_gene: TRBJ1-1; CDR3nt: TGCGCCAGCAGCCAAGGCCAGGGGATTGCCTCTGAAGCTTTCTTT; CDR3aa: CASSQGQGIASEAFF
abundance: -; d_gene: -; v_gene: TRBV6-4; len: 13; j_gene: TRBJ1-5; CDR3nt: TGTGCCAGCAGCCTTAGACCCAATCAGCCCCAGCATTTT; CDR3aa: CASSLRPNQPQHF
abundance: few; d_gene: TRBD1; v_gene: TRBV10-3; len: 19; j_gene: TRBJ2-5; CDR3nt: TGTGCCATCAGTGAGGGTCTGGACCGAGGGACAGGGGTTAAAGAGACCCAGTACTTC; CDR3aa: CAISEGLDRGTGVKETQYF
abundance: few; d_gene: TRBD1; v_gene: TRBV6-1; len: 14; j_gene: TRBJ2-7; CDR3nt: TGTGCCAGCAGAGCCGGGACAGGCCCCTACGAGCAGTACTTC; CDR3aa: CASRAGTGPYEQYF
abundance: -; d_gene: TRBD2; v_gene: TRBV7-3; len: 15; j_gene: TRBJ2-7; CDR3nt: TGTGCCAGCAGGGTTTTGCGGGGAGGGGACTCCGAGCAGTACTTC; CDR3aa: CASRVLRGGDSEQYF
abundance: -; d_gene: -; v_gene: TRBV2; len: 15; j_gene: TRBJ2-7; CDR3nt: TGTGCCAGCACCCCAGAGAGGGCGAGCTCCTACGAGCAGTACTTC; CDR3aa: CASTPERASSYEQYF
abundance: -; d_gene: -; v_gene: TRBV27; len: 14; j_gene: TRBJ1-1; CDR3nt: TGTGCCAGCAGTTTACTCTCCGGTGACACTGAAGCTTTCTTT; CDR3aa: CASSLLSGDTEAFF
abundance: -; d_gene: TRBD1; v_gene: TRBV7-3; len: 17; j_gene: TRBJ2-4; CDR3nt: TGTGCCAGCAGCTTAAGAGACAGACAGGGGGGAGCAAACATTCAGTACTTC; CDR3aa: CASSLRDRQGGANIQYF
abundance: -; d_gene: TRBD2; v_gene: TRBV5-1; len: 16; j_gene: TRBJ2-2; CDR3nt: TGCGCCAGCAGCTTCACTAGCGGGGCAAACACCGGGGAGCTGTTTTTT; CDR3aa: CASSFTSGANTGELFF
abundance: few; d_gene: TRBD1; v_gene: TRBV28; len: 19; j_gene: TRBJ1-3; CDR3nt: TGTGCCAGCAGTCCCCTAAAGATGACAGGGCATCATTCTGGAAACACCATATATTTT; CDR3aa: CASSPLKMTGHHSGNTIYF
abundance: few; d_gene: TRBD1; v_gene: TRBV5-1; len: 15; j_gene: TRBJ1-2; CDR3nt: TGCGCCAGCAGCTACGAGACAGGGGCAAAGTATGGCTACACCTTC; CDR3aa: CASSYETGAKYGYTF
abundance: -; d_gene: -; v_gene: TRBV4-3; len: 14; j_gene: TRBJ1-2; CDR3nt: TGCGCCAGCAGCCACGCCCAGATTAGCTATGGCTACACCTTC; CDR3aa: CASSHAQISYGYTF
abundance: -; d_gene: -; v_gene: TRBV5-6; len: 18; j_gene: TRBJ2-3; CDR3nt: TGTGCCAGCAGCTTATTAGGTGTGAGGCGGAGGATACACGATACGCAGTATTTT; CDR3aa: CASSLLGVRRRIHDTQYF
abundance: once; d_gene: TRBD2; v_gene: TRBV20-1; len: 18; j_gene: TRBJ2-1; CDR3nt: TGCAGTGGGATAAAAGCGGGGGGGAAGTTTAGCTCCTACAATGAGCAGTTCTTC; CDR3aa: CSGIKAGGKFSSYNEQFF
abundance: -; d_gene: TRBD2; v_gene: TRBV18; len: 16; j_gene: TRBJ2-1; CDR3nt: TGTGCCAGCTCGTTGCCGGGACTAGCGGTCCACAATGAGCAGTTCTTC; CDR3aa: CASSLPGLAVHNEQFF
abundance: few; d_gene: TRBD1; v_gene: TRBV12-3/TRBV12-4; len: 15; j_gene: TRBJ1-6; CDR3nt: TGTGCCAGCAGTCCCTACAGGGGGGATAATTCACCCCTCCACTTT; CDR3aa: CASSPYRGDNSPLHF
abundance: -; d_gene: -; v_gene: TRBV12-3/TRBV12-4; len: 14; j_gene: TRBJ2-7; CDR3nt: TGTGCCAGCAGCCCCGGGGGGCCGCCCTACGAGCAGTACTTC; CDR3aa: CASSPGGPPYEQYF
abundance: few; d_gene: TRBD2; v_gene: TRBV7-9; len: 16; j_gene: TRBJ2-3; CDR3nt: TGTGCCAGCAGCCCCCCAACTAGCGAGGATTCTGATACGCAGTATTTT; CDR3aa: CASSPPTSEDSDTQYF
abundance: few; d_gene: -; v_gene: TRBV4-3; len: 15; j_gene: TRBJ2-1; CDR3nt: TGCGCCAGCAGCCAAGATCAAACCATAATGGGTGAGCAGTTCTTC; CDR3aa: CASSQDQTIMGEQFF
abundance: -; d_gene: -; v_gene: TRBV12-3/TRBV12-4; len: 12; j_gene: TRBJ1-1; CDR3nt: TGTGCCAGCAGTTTTGATTTTGGAGGAGCTTTCTTT; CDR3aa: CASSFDFGGAFF